This T cell receptor beta chain appears in the sequencing data of a study of metastatic and nonmetastatic thyroid tumors. Study-level background: Repertoires were compared across blood and tumor or nodule tissue from malignant and benign thyroid patients.

No treatment had been given to any patient before thyroid surgery. The ends were cut back, 1 base at V and 5 bases at J, with 20 bases in the middle. Germline lookup yields CDR1 SGHAT and CDR2 FQNNGV. This CDR3 has 18 amino acids. TCRdb re-clonotyped the PCR reads through MiXCR. The sample lists around 18,000 clones, 29% occurring once. The chain combines TRBV11-2 with TRBJ2-2, with D maybe TRBD2 (6 bases). Sequencing was carried out using tumor tissue. This receptor was identified in a female donor with papillary thyroid cancer or a benign thyroid nodule (not recorded which). Some clones in this sample may be carry-over from other donors' samples. CDR3 sequence: CASSLVFIGGVQTGELFF. The CDR3 nucleotides are TGTGCCAGCAGCTTAGTTTTTATCGGGGGAGTGCAGACCGGGGAGCTGTTTTTT.